The 7 T cell receptor beta chains below were found in one sample sequenced in a study of glioma-infiltrating T cells after dendritic cell vaccination (dated by TCRdb to 2015 to 2016). The sample's time point, from its label and the paper: after dendritic cell vaccination, including at tumor progression/relapse. Libraries were made using the immunoSEQ multiplex PCR assay. TCRdb retrieved this table from immuneACCESS and kept in-frame rearrangements only. Not all clones are present; in checked studies, unresolved V genes account for under half, and no reason is known for the remainder. The sample data list 90,000 to 95,000 clones, and 80% to 90% of these were observed just once. Roughly 2.1% of the sample rests with the top ten. The specimen was blood, collected after dendritic cell vaccination. The receptor source for this set is a human donor with glioblastoma.

The sample holds one count of this clone. The chain is built from TRBV15 and TRBJ1-2; 10 bases are shared with TRBD1. Per germline, CDR1 LNHNV and CDR2 YYDKDF (reference sequence). V gave up 4 bases and J gave up 6 bases; unmatched junction bases: 8. This CDR3 is 15 amino acids long. This CDR3 reads CATSNGGQGMDGYTF. CDR3 sequence (DNA): TGTGCCACCAGCAATGGGGGACAGGGGATGGATGGCTACACCTTC. The full variable domain, its missing parts supplied by reference TRBV15 and TRBJ1-2, is DAMVIQNPRYQVTQFGKPVTLSCSQTLNHNVMYWYQQKSSQAPKLLFHYYDKDFNNEADTPDNFQSRRPNTSFCFLDIRSPGLGDTAMYLCATSNGGQGMDGYTFGSGTRLTVV.

V is TRBV19 and J is TRBJ2-5; a possible D gene is TRBD2 (6 bases). Germline assignment: CDR1 LNHDA and CDR2 SQIVND (reference sequence). The CDR3 runs to 16 residues. The ends were cut back, 0 bases at V and 2 bases at J, with 13 bases in the middle. CDR3 region: CASSIDRGGAQETQYF. DNA for the CDR3: TGTGCCAGTAGTATAGATCGAGGAGGGGCACAAGAGACCCAGTACTTC.

The CDR3 nucleotides are TGTGCCAGCAGCTTGGTAGGACAGGGATGGGGGGCTGAAGCTTTCTTT. Protein product: CASSLVGQGWGAEAFF. V usage is TRBV5-4 and J usage is TRBJ1-1, with 8 bases fitting TRBD1. The CDR3 length is 16 residues. Germline assignment: CDR1 SGHNT and CDR2 YYREEE (reference sequence). V gave up 0 bases and J gave up 6 bases; unmatched junction bases: 10.

The J gene is TRBJ2-3, the V gene TRBV30; D is possibly TRBD2 (6 bases). V was pared by 4 bases and J by 1 base, with 6 bases between. CDR1 is GTSNPN and CDR2 is SVGIG in the germline V gene (reference sequence). This CDR3 contains 12 residues. As DNA, the CDR3 is TGTGCCTGGACGGGAGGCACAGATACGCAGTATTTT. This translates into CAWTGGTDTQYF.

The chain carries TRBV7-9 and TRBJ1-5; D might be TRBD1 (5 bases). The germline gives CDR1 SEHNR, CDR2 FQNEAQ (reference sequence). The ends were cut back, 1 base at V and 6 bases at J, with 16 bases in the middle. CDR3 length equals 16 residues. The CDR3 here is CASSLGGRERGQPQHF. For the CDR3, the DNA is TGTGCCAGCAGCTTAGGCGGCAGGGAAAGGGGTCAGCCCCAGCATTTT.

This chain uses TRBV10-1 with TRBJ2-5, with 10 positions matching TRBD1. V lost 6 bases to trimming and J lost 3 bases; unmatched junction nucleotides: 4. The CDR3 spans 14 residues. The germline V gene encodes CDR1 WNHNN and CDR2 SYGVQD (reference sequence). CDR3: CASSRDRGEETQYF. CDR3 DNA: TGCGCCAGCAGCCGGGACAGGGGCGAAGAGACCCAGTACTTC.

The sample holds one count of this clone. The gene calls are TRBV6-5 and TRBJ2-7, with D maybe TRBD1 (7 bases). The CDR3 totals 15 residues. Germline V CDR1 and CDR2: MNHEY, SVGAGI. V was cut by 6 bases and J by 2 bases, with 17 bases left in between. This CDR3 reads CASRRRQGGPYEQYF. Written as DNA, the CDR3 is TGTGCCAGCAGACGCCGACAGGGAGGACCCTACGAGCAGTACTTC.